Below, 8 T cell receptor beta chains from the same sample are listed, as sequenced in a study of cytomegalovirus exposure and HLA in healthy donors. Assay used: immunoSEQ multiplex PCR; TCRdb lists only in-frame clones, some missing. The top ten clones hold 0.84% of a sample with about 340,000 clones, about nine tenths of them seen once. Sequencing was carried out using PBMCs. The receptors shown here come from a woman aged 18-35 years in good health and CMV-seronegative.

V usage is TRBV2 and J usage is TRBJ2-1, with 7 bases identical to TRBD2. V lost 6 bases, J lost 0 bases, and 8 bases stayed unmatched. CDR3 length equals 16 residues. The germline CDR1 and CDR2 sequences are SNHLY and FYNNEI. This CDR3 is CASSETPSGSYNEQFF. CDR3 nucleotide sequence: TGTGCCAGCAGCGAGACTCCTAGCGGCTCCTACAATGAGCAGTTCTTC.

In DNA form, the CDR3 reads TGTGCCAGCAGCTTGATAGGGGGAGATACGCAGTATTTT. This codes for CASSLIGGDTQYF. The chain links TRBV5-4 to TRBJ2-3; weak D call: TRBD1 (6 bases). V gave up 1 base and J gave up 5 bases, with 8 bases separating them. CDR1 and CDR2 (germline): SGHNT, YYREEE (reference sequence). The CDR3 totals 13 residues.

This chain links TRBV7-2 with TRBJ2-7; D not certain. V was clipped by 4 bases and J by 3 bases, with 4 bases between them. This CDR3 comprises 11 residues. Germline V gene data show CDR1 as SGHTA and CDR2 as FQGNSA. The CDR3 protein is CASSSLYEQYF. CDR3 bases: TGTGCCAGCAGCTCCCTCTACGAGCAGTACTTC.

The chain employs TRBV7-9 and TRBJ1-2, with a possible D match to TRBD1 (6 bases). Trimming pared 8 bases from V and 2 bases from J, leaving 18 bases between. Per the germline V gene, CDR1 is SEHNR and CDR2 is FQNEAQ (reference sequence). The CDR3 length is 15 residues. CDR3 in DNA: TGTGCCAGCGGGCGGGGGGCAACGACGAACTATGGCTACACCTTC. Its translation is CASGRGATTNYGYTF.

This clone was observed a handful of times. This chain connects TRBV7-8 to TRBJ1-2; D perhaps matches TRBD1 (6 bases). The V end was cut by 5 bases, the J end by 10 bases, with 14 bases between. The CDR3 extends over 12 amino acids. Germline CDR1 SGHVS, CDR2 FQNEAQ. CDR3 DNA: TGTGCCAGCAGCCCCACAGGGTTCCCCTACACCTTC. Amino acids: CASSPTGFPYTF.

The chain uses TRBV2 and TRBJ2-7; possible D gene TRBD1, 6 bases. With 8 bases removed from V and 3 bases from J, the gap between germline ends came to 14 bases. The CDR3 length is 13 residues. Germline V lookup: CDR1 SNHLY, CDR2 FYNNEI. The CDR3 loop is CASFRTDLYEQYF. The CDR3 DNA is TGTGCCAGCTTCAGGACAGATCTCTACGAGCAGTACTTC.

This clone was observed once. The V and J genes are TRBV29-1 and TRBJ2-5; D possibly corresponds to TRBD1 (5 bases). The V and J ends lost 4 bases and 2 bases respectively, with 8 bases between them. The CDR3 covers 12 residues. Germline CDR1 reads SQVTM; CDR2 reads ANQGSEA. CDR3: CSVGTPQETQYF. CDR3 bases: TGCAGCGTTGGGACACCGCAAGAGACCCAGTACTTC. The variable domain in full, with the rest retrieved from reference TRBV29-1 and TRBJ2-5, is SAVISQKPSRDICQRGTSLTIQCQVDSQVTMMFWYRQQPGQSLTLIATANQGSEATYESGFVIDKFPISRPNLTFSTLTVSNMSPEDSSIYLCSVGTPQETQYFGPGTRLLVL.

The chain recombines TRBV2 with TRBJ1-2; possibly TRBD1 for D (5 bases). The V gene lost 6 bases and the J gene lost 5 bases, with 16 bases spanning the gap. From germline, CDR1 is SNHLY and CDR2 FYNNEI. The CDR3 contains 14 residues. CDR3 protein: CASRSGGLGYGYTF. CDR3 DNA sequence: TGTGCCAGCAGGTCGGGGGGATTGGGGTATGGCTACACCTTC.